The clone carrying this TCR beta chain occurred once. What it binds is not known. The sample belongs to a study of cytomegalovirus exposure and HLA in healthy donors. Study outcomes and limitations: According to reports, the classifier identified cytomegalovirus status with high specificity and sensitivity. TRBV6-2, TRBV6-3 and some other V segments were unresolvable in 87-base-pair reads.

This CDR3 spans 16 amino acids. Germline lookup yields CDR1 MDHEN and CDR2 SYDVKM. V shed 3 bases, J shed 4 bases, and the junction held 9 bases outside the gene matches. The PCR was carried out with 60 Vbeta primers and 13 Jbeta primers. Original data processing: Around 10 million shared chains were among some 80 million unique TCR beta chains counted in a later analysis. This table comes from immunoSEQ multiplex PCR, and its TCRdb copy is limited to in-frame clones, with some not included. That table gives V, J and clone size, and the DNA gave D and trimming. The table includes approximately 150,000 clones, around 68% detected once.

The receptor was derived from a man aged 45-65 years in good health and CMV-seronegative. The sequenced sample consisted of PBMCs. The chain links TRBV28 to TRBJ1-2, with 9 positions matching TRBD1. The CDR3 region has the DNA TGTGCCAGCAGTTTCTCCAGGACAGGGGTGGGCTATGGCTACACCTTC. Translation gives CASSFSRTGVGYGYTF.